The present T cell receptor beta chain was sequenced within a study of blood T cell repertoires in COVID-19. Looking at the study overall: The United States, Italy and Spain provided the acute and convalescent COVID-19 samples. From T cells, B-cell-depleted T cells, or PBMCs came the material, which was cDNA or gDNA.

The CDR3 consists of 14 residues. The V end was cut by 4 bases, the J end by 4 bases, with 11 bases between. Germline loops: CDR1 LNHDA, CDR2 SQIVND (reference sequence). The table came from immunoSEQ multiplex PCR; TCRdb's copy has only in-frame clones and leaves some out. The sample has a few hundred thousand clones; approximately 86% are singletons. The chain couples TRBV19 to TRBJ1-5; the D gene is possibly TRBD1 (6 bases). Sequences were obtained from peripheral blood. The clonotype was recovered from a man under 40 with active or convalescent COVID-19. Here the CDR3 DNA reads TGTGCCAGTAGTAGAACGGACAGAAATCAGCCCCAGCATTTT. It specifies CASSRTDRNQPQHF. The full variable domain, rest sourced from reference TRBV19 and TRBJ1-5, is DGGITQSPKYLFRKEGQNVTLSCEQNLNHDAMYWYRQDPGQGLRLIYYSQIVNDFQKGDIAEGYSVSREKKESFPLTVTSAQKNPTAFYLCASSRTDRNQPQHFGDGTRLSIL.